This T cell receptor (beta chain) was obtained from a study of CD8+ T cells in alopecia areata. Study-wide results and limits: Alphabeta T cells residing in normal skin are also sequenced in scalp samples.

Isolated RNA was reverse transcribed into cDNA used as the sequencing template. The protocol was immunoSEQ multiplex PCR, while the TCRdb copy is restricted to in-frame clones and leaves out a portion. The table lists hundreds of thousands of clones, roughly two thirds of them singletons. The germline V gene has CDR1 GTSNPN and CDR2 SVGIG (reference sequence). The CDR3 consists of 16 residues. V shed 3 bases and J shed 2 bases, with 19 bases lying between them. This clone has just a few counts. Its cognate antigen is unknown. The rearrangement uses TRBV30 and TRBJ1-2, with D maybe TRBD1 (5 bases). Specimen: CD4+ T cells sorted from blood, collected at week 0. The sequence was collected from a human donor with alopecia areata. The CDR3 region is CAWSPRDSRRNYGYTF. The CDR3, as DNA: TGTGCCTGGAGCCCGAGGGACTCTCGGAGAAACTATGGCTACACCTTC. Variable domain in full (rest from reference TRBV30 and TRBJ1-2): SQTIHQWPATLVQPVGSPLSLECTVEGTSNPNLYWYRQAAGRGLQLLFYSVGIGQISSEVPQNLSASRPQDRQFILSSKKLLLSDSGFYLCAWSPRDSRRNYGYTFGSGTRLTVV.